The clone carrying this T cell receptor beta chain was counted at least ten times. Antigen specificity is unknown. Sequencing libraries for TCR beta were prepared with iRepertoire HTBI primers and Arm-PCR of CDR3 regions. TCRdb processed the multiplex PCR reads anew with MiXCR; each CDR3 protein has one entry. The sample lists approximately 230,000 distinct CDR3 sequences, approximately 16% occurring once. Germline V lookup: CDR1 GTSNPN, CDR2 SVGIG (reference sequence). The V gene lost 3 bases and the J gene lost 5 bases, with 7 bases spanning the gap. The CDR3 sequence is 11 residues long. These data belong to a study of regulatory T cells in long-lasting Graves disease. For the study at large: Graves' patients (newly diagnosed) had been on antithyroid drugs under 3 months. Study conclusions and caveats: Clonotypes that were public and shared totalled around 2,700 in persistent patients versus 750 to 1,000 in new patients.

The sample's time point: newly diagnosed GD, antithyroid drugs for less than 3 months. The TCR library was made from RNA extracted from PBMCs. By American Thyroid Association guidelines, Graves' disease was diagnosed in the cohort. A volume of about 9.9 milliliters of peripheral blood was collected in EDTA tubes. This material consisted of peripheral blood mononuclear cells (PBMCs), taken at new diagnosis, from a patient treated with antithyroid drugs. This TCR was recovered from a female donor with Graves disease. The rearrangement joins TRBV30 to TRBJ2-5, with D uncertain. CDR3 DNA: TGTGCCTGGAGGGGTTGGGAGACCCAGTACTTC. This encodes CAWRGWETQYF.